This T cell receptor beta chain is drawn from a study of shared clonotypes between healthy human individuals. Study-wide background: The donor group consisted of a couple of women and a few men, aged 18 to 49. Study-level points and caveats: Memory subsets generally showed smaller estimated richness than naive subsets did.

On this clone itself: Its specificity is not known.

Germline loops: CDR1 MDHEN, CDR2 SYDVKM. Trimming took 0 bases from V and 0 from J; bases not matched to a gene: 9. The CDR3 runs 18 residues. The method was immunoSEQ multiplex PCR; TCRdb's version includes in-frame clones alone and lacks a portion of them. The data hold a few million clones, with approximately 95% observed a single time. What was sequenced was naive CD4+ T cells from PBMCs. Noted subset: CD45RA+ positively selected. The chain couples TRBV28 to TRBJ2-7; 9 nucleotides line up with TRBD2. This TCR was sampled from a man younger than 30 in good health. Some clones in this sample may be carry-over from other donors' samples. CDR3 residues: CASSLWWTAGGGSYEQYF. CDR3 bases: TGTGCCAGCAGTTTATGGTGGACCGCGGGAGGGGGCTCCTACGAGCAGTACTTC. Based on the CDR3 plus reference TRBV28 and TRBJ2-7, the full variable domain is DVKVTQSSRYLVKRTGEKVFLECVQDMDHENMFWYRQDPGLGLRLIYFSYDVKMKEKGDIPEGYSVSREKKERFSLILESASTNQTSMYLCASSLWWTAGGGSYEQYFGPGTRLTVT.